These T cell receptor beta chains were read from a single sample in a study of CD8 T cells in Susac syndrome. MiXCR, applied by TCRdb to the immunoSEQ multiplex PCR reads, yields one record per CDR3 protein. The sample contains some 120,000 distinct CDR3 sequences, 90% to 95% of which appear only once. Sequencing input: CD4+ T cells from PBMCs. All receptors come from a human donor in good health. The CDR3 runs from the conserved cysteine through the conserved F or W. Fields, in order: clone size, J gene, V gene, D gene, CDR3 protein, CDR3 DNA. A D gene is named only where the DNA matches it firmly. Not every row has a clone size; where given, it reads once, few, many or a size class.

>.|TRBJ2-1|TRBV14|TRBD2
CASSDAGDEQFF
TGTGCCAGCAGCGACGCGGGAGATGAGCAGTTCTTC
>.|TRBJ1-5|TRBV2|TRBD1
CASRDDRGNQPQHF
TGTGCCAGCAGAGACGACAGGGGGAATCAGCCCCAGCATTTT
>.|TRBJ2-7|TRBV29-1|.
CSVGRGGGEQYF
TGCAGCGTTGGGAGGGGTGGCGGTGAGCAGTACTTC
>.|TRBJ2-5|TRBV18|.
CASSPLKAGGETQYF
TGTGCCAGCTCACCTCTGAAAGCGGGTGGAGAGACCCAGTACTTC
>.|TRBJ2-1|TRBV5-4|TRBD2
CASSPGLAGGPHEQFF
TGTGCCAGCAGCCCGGGACTAGCGGGAGGGCCCCATGAGCAGTTCTTC
>.|TRBJ1-2|TRBV3-1|.
CASSRVGGGYTF
TGTGCCAGCAGCCGGGTGGGCGGTGGCTACACCTTC
>.|TRBJ2-5|TRBV7-9|TRBD2
CASSFPTSGETQYF
TGTGCCAGCAGCTTCCCGACTAGCGGGGAGACCCAGTACTTC
>.|TRBJ2-7|TRBV12-3/TRBV12-4|TRBD1
CASNPQGASHEQYF
TGTGCCAGCAACCCACAGGGGGCTTCCCACGAGCAGTACTTC
>.|TRBJ2-7|TRBV4-1|.
CASSQSEGYEQYF
TGCGCCAGCAGCCAGAGCGAGGGTTACGAGCAGTACTTC
>.|TRBJ2-7|TRBV12-3/TRBV12-4|TRBD2
CASSPRGGFDEQYF
TGTGCCAGCAGCCCCCGGGGGGGGTTCGACGAGCAGTACTTC
>.|TRBJ2-2|TRBV12-3/TRBV12-4|.
CASSLGLASTGELFF
TGTGCCAGCAGTTTAGGGCTAGCCAGCACCGGGGAGCTGTTTTTT
>.|TRBJ1-1|TRBV11-1|.
CASSPGRGTEAFF
TGTGCCAGCAGTCCCGGGAGGGGCACTGAAGCTTTCTTT
>once|TRBJ2-1|TRBV7-6|.
CASSARVGYNEQFF
TGTGCCAGCAGCGCCCGTGTAGGTTACAATGAGCAGTTCTTC
>once|TRBJ2-7|TRBV27|TRBD1
CASSSGTGEYEQYF
TGTGCCAGCAGTTCCGGGACAGGGGAGTACGAGCAGTACTTC
>.|TRBJ1-3|TRBV27|.
CASSLYGGLSGNTIYF
TGTGCCAGCAGTTTATACGGGGGCCTCTCTGGAAACACCATATATTTT
>.|TRBJ1-4|TRBV5-1|TRBD1
CASSPGTGGIEKLFF
TGCGCCAGCAGCCCCGGGACAGGGGGCATTGAAAAACTGTTTTTT
>.|TRBJ2-2|TRBV9|.
CASREGNTGELFF
TGTGCCAGCAGGGAGGGAAACACCGGGGAGCTGTTTTTT
>.|TRBJ1-2|TRBV27|TRBD1
CASKATGTLYGYTF
TGTGCCAGCAAGGCGACAGGGACGCTTTATGGCTACACCTTC
>.|TRBJ2-4|TRBV7-2|TRBD2
CASSLAGGPRLAKNIQYF
TGTGCCAGCAGCTTAGCGGGAGGGCCAAGACTAGCCAAAAACATTCAGTACTTC
>.|TRBJ2-1|TRBV12-3/TRBV12-4|.
CASSLLEEQFF
TGTGCCAGCAGCCTCCTGGAGGAGCAGTTCTTC
>.|TRBJ1-2|TRBV28|.
CAVGREGYTF
TGTGCGGTGGGGCGTGAGGGCTACACCTTC
>once|TRBJ2-3|TRBV12-3/TRBV12-4|.
CASSPWGGGQITDTQYF
TGTGCCAGCAGCCCCTGGGGTGGTGGACAGATCACAGATACGCAGTATTTT
>.|TRBJ2-7|TRBV4-2|.
CASSQEGWEQYF
TGTGCCAGCAGCCAAGAGGGATGGGAGCAGTACTTC
>.|TRBJ2-1|TRBV11-1|.
CASSSQVNEQFF
TGTGCCAGCAGCTCCCAAGTCAATGAGCAGTTCTTC